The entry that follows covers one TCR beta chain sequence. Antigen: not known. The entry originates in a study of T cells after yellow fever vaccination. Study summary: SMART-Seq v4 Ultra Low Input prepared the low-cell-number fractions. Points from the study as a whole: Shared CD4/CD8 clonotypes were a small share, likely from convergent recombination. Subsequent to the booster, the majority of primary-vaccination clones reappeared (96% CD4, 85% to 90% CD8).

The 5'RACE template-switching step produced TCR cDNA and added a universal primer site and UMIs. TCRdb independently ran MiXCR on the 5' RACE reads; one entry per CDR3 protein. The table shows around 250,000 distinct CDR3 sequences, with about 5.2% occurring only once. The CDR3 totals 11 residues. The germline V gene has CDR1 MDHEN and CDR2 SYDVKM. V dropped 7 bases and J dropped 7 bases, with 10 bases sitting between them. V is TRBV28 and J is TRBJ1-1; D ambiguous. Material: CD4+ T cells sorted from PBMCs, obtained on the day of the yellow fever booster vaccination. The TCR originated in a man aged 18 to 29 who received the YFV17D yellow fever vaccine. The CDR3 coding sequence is TGTGCCAGCAACGAGGGCGTTGAAGCTTTCTTT. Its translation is CASNEGVEAFF.